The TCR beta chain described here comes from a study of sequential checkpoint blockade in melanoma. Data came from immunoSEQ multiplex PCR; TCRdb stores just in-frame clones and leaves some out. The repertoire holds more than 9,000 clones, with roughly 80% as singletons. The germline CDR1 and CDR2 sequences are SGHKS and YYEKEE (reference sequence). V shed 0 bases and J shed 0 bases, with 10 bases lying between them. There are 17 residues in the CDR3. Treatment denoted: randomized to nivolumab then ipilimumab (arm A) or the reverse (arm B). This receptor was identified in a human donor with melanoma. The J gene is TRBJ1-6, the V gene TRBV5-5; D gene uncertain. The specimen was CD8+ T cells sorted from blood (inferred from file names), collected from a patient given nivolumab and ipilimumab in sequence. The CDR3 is CASSLVEMSSYNSPLHF. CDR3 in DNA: TGTGCCAGCAGCTTGGTGGAGATGAGCTCCTATAATTCACCCCTCCACTTT. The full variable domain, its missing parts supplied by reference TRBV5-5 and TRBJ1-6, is DAGVTQSPTHLIKTRGQQVTLRCSPISGHKSVSWYQQVLGQGPQFIFQYYEKEERGRGNFPDRFSARQFPNYSSELNVNALLLGDSALYLCASSLVEMSSYNSPLHFGNGTRLTVT.